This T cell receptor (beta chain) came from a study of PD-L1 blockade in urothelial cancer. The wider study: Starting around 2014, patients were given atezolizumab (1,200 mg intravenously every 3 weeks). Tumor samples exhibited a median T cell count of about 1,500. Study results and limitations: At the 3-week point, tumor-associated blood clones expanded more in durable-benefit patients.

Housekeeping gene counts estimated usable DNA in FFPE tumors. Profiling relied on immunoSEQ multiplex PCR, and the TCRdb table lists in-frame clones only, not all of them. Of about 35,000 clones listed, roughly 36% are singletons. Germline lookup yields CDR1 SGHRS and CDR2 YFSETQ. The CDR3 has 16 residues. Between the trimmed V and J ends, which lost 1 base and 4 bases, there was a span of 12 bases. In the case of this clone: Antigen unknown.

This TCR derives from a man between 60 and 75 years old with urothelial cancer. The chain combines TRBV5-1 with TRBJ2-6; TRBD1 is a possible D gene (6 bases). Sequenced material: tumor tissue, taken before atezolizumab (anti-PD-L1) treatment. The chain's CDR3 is CASSLMGAPGANVLTF. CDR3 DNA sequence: TGCGCCAGCAGCTTGATGGGGGCGCCCGGGGCCAACGTCCTGACTTTC.